This is a list of T cell receptor beta chains from one sample in a study of T cell changes during pregnancy in multiple sclerosis. Method: immunoSEQ multiplex PCR; TCRdb's copy keeps in-frame clones and lacks some. The data hold 45,000 to 55,000 clones, with around 94% observed a single time. This specimen consisted of CD8+ T cells from peripheral blood mononuclear cells, obtained before pregnancy. These receptors were taken from a female donor with multiple sclerosis, enrolled in a pregnancy study. Both conserved end residues are part of each CDR3. A D gene is named only where the DNA matches it firmly. The listing skips clone size in some rows; elsewhere it reads once, few, many or a size class.

V: TRBV6-1; D: TRBD1; size: -; J: TRBJ1-1; CDR3: CASNSQGQAPGAFF; DNA: TGTGCCAGCAACTCTCAAGGACAGGCCCCAGGAGCTTTCTTT
V: TRBV4-1; D: -; size: -; J: TRBJ1-1; CDR3: CASSQVRGQLLNTEAFF; DNA: TGCGCCAGCAGCCAAGTAAGGGGCCAACTACTGAACACTGAAGCTTTCTTT
V: TRBV14; D: -; size: -; J: TRBJ2-7; CDR3: CASSQVRGYEQYF; DNA: TGTGCCAGCAGCCAAGTAAGGGGGTACGAGCAGTACTTC
V: TRBV5-5; D: -; size: -; J: TRBJ2-7; CDR3: CASSANFYEQYF; DNA: TGTGCCAGCAGCGCAAACTTTTACGAGCAGTACTTC
V: TRBV19; D: -; size: -; J: TRBJ2-7; CDR3: CASSIRLDSFSEQYF; DNA: TGTGCCAGTAGTATTAGGCTAGATTCTTTCTCCGAGCAGTACTTC
V: TRBV21-1; D: -; size: -; J: TRBJ2-3; CDR3: CASSGRTSLDTQYF; DNA: TGTGCCAGCAGCGGGCGGACTAGTTTGGATACGCAGTATTTT
V: TRBV6-1; D: -; size: -; J: TRBJ2-7; CDR3: CASSGDSSYEQYF; DNA: TGTGCCAGCAGTGGCGACAGCTCCTACGAGCAGTACTTC
V: TRBV10-3; D: -; size: -; J: TRBJ2-7; CDR3: CAISESKVRSKPLPILSYEQYF; DNA: TGTGCCATCAGTGAGTCGAAGGTCAGGTCTAAGCCTCTTCCTATTCTCTCCTACGAGCAGTACTTC
V: TRBV29-1; D: TRBD1; size: -; J: TRBJ2-2; CDR3: CSVVGGQGVVTGELFF; DNA: TGCAGCGTTGTAGGTGGACAGGGAGTGGTTACCGGGGAGCTGTTTTTT
V: TRBV19; D: -; size: -; J: TRBJ1-5; CDR3: CASSPTTRINQPQHF; DNA: TGTGCCAGTAGTCCGACGACAAGGATAAATCAGCCCCAGCATTTT
V: TRBV19; D: -; size: -; J: TRBJ1-3; CDR3: CASSIRSEDTFSGNTIYF; DNA: TGTGCCAGTAGTATCAGGTCTGAGGACACCTTCTCTGGAAACACCATATATTTT
V: TRBV19; D: TRBD1; size: -; J: TRBJ1-5; CDR3: CASTPAWGQLSGNQPQHF; DNA: TGTGCCAGTACCCCGGCGTGGGGACAGCTTTCGGGCAATCAGCCCCAGCATTTT
V: TRBV7-9; D: TRBD2; size: -; J: TRBJ2-2; CDR3: CASSLSGKDTGELFF; DNA: TGTGCCAGCAGCCTCAGCGGGAAGGACACCGGGGAGCTGTTTTTT
V: TRBV19; D: -; size: -; J: TRBJ2-3; CDR3: CASSGPGRGSTDTQYF; DNA: TGTGCCAGTAGTGGGCCTGGGCGGGGTAGCACAGATACGCAGTATTTT
V: TRBV19; D: -; size: -; J: TRBJ1-1; CDR3: CASSSSVVTEAFF; DNA: TGTGCCAGTAGTTCCTCGGTCGTGACTGAAGCTTTCTTT
V: TRBV10-2; D: -; size: -; J: TRBJ1-1; CDR3: CAAGVRSTEAFF; DNA: TGCGCCGCCGGCGTACGGAGCACTGAAGCTTTCTTT
V: TRBV6-6; D: TRBD1; size: -; J: TRBJ1-5; CDR3: CASSYSGTGDQPQHF; DNA: TGTGCCAGCAGTTACTCGGGGACAGGGGATCAGCCCCAGCATTTT
V: TRBV7-9; D: -; size: -; J: TRBJ2-7; CDR3: CAAAPGEAYEQYF; DNA: TGTGCCGCAGCACCAGGGGAAGCGTACGAGCAGTACTTC
V: TRBV29-1; D: -; size: -; J: TRBJ2-7; CDR3: CSVEEGMHEQYF; DNA: TGCAGCGTGGAGGAGGGTATGCACGAGCAGTACTTC
V: TRBV7-9; D: -; size: -; J: TRBJ1-1; CDR3: CASSLFSRGSEAFF; DNA: TGTGCCAGCAGCTTATTCTCACGGGGGTCTGAAGCTTTCTTT
V: TRBV19; D: TRBD1; size: -; J: TRBJ2-3; CDR3: CASSQTGRQFYTDTQYF; DNA: TGTGCCAGTAGTCAGACAGGGAGACAGTTTTACACAGATACGCAGTATTTT
V: TRBV5-1; D: TRBD1; size: -; J: TRBJ1-1; CDR3: CASSPRTGPKDFMNTEAFF; DNA: TGCGCCAGCAGCCCCCGGACAGGGCCCAAGGATTTCATGAACACTGAAGCTTTCTTT
V: TRBV4-1; D: TRBD2; size: once; J: TRBJ2-1; CDR3: CASSQVTSGYNEQFF; DNA: TGCGCCAGCAGCCAAGTTACTAGCGGGTACAATGAGCAGTTCTTC
V: TRBV4-3; D: -; size: -; J: TRBJ2-7; CDR3: CASSQRGAPSYEQYF; DNA: TGCGCCAGCAGCCAACGGGGGGCCCCCTCCTACGAGCAGTACTTC
V: TRBV9; D: TRBD2; size: once; J: TRBJ2-5; CDR3: CASSDPGGYQETQYF; DNA: TGTGCCAGCAGTGACCCGGGGGGGTACCAAGAGACCCAGTACTTC
V: TRBV4-3; D: -; size: -; J: TRBJ2-7; CDR3: CASSQGSNSYEQYF; DNA: TGCGCCAGCAGCCAAGGTTCCAACTCCTACGAGCAGTACTTC
V: TRBV12-2; D: -; size: -; J: TRBJ1-4; CDR3: CASRLGAPNEKLFF; DNA: TGTGCAAGTCGCTTAGGGGCACCTAATGAAAAACTGTTTTTT
V: TRBV19; D: -; size: -; J: TRBJ1-1; CDR3: CASSISVNTEAFF; DNA: TGTGCCAGTAGTATTTCTGTGAACACTGAAGCTTTCTTT
V: TRBV7-9; D: -; size: -; J: TRBJ2-5; CDR3: CASSFRLAIQETQYF; DNA: TGTGCCAGCAGCTTTCGCCTAGCGATTCAAGAGACCCAGTACTTC
V: TRBV28; D: -; size: -; J: TRBJ2-7; CDR3: CASSPVERLSYEQYF; DNA: TGTGCCAGCAGCCCTGTTGAGCGACTGTCCTACGAGCAGTACTTC
V: TRBV5-8; D: TRBD1; size: -; J: TRBJ2-7; CDR3: CASSLRGTAPSYEQYF; DNA: TGTGCCAGCAGCTTGAGGGGGACAGCCCCTTCCTACGAGCAGTACTTC
V: TRBV9; D: TRBD2; size: -; J: TRBJ2-7; CDR3: CASSVAPSGSFGVGEQYF; DNA: TGTGCCAGCAGCGTAGCTCCTAGCGGGTCTTTCGGTGTGGGCGAGCAGTACTTC
V: TRBV27; D: TRBD2; size: once; J: TRBJ2-1; CDR3: CASSHRTSGTYNEQFF; DNA: TGTGCCAGCAGTCACCGGACTAGCGGAACTTACAATGAGCAGTTCTTC
V: TRBV12-5; D: -; size: -; J: TRBJ2-1; CDR3: CASGLTLQGSYNEQFF; DNA: TGTGCTAGTGGTTTGACGCTACAGGGTTCCTACAATGAGCAGTTCTTC
V: TRBV27; D: -; size: -; J: TRBJ2-3; CDR3: CASSPVRRDPTDTQYF; DNA: TGTGCCAGCAGCCCCGTGCGGCGGGACCCCACAGATACGCAGTATTTT
V: TRBV27; D: TRBD2; size: -; J: TRBJ2-7; CDR3: CASSPTGGPFYEQYF; DNA: TGTGCCAGCAGTCCCACGGGGGGGCCCTTCTACGAGCAGTACTTC
V: TRBV4-1; D: TRBD1; size: -; J: TRBJ2-7; CDR3: CASSQDPGQGYEQYF; DNA: TGCGCCAGCAGCCAAGACCCGGGACAGGGCTACGAGCAGTACTTC
V: TRBV5-6; D: -; size: -; J: TRBJ1-4; CDR3: CASSLAAGLNEKLFF; DNA: TGTGCCAGCAGCTTGGCAGCAGGCCTTAATGAAAAACTGTTTTTT
V: TRBV5-1; D: TRBD1; size: once; J: TRBJ2-7; CDR3: CASSPGMGQAIYEQYF; DNA: TGCGCCAGCAGCCCTGGAATGGGACAGGCCATCTACGAGCAGTACTTC
V: TRBV7-9; D: TRBD2; size: medium-sized; J: TRBJ2-1; CDR3: CASRGEGFYNEQFF; DNA: TGTGCCAGCAGGGGGGAGGGTTTCTACAATGAGCAGTTCTTC
V: TRBV5-1; D: TRBD1; size: once; J: TRBJ1-2; CDR3: CASSYTGVGGYTF; DNA: TGCGCCAGCAGCTACACAGGGGTAGGCGGCTACACCTTC
V: TRBV28; D: -; size: -; J: TRBJ2-3; CDR3: CASSLARTEFTDTQYF; DNA: TGTGCCAGCAGTTTAGCCCGGACAGAGTTCACAGATACGCAGTATTTT
V: TRBV27; D: -; size: -; J: TRBJ2-4; CDR3: CASTSYPGMLAKNIQYF; DNA: TGTGCCAGCACTTCTTATCCGGGAATGCTAGCCAAAAACATTCAGTACTTC
V: TRBV27; D: -; size: -; J: TRBJ2-2; CDR3: CASIPGQSNTGELFF; DNA: TGTGCCAGCATCCCAGGGCAATCGAACACCGGGGAGCTGTTTTTT
V: TRBV5-1; D: -; size: -; J: TRBJ2-4; CDR3: CASSLGQRDIQYF; DNA: TGCGCCAGCAGCTTAGGACAAAGGGACATTCAGTACTTC
V: TRBV5-1; D: TRBD1; size: -; J: TRBJ1-2; CDR3: CASGGQDSYGYTF; DNA: TGCGCCAGCGGCGGACAGGACTCCTATGGCTACACCTTC